These T cell receptor beta chains were read from a single sample in a study of cytotoxic CD8 clonotypes in ibrutinib-treated CLL. TCRdb keeps only in-frame clones here, not all; method: immunoSEQ multiplex PCR. The table includes under 75,000 clones, 71% detected once. Sequencing used PBMCs, obtained after 12 months of ibrutinib treatment. The receptor source for this set is a human donor with chronic lymphocytic leukemia. Each CDR3 is given with its conserved first and last residue. The D gene is left open where the match is weak. Expanded clones get a size class; other rows say once, few or many, or leave the size out.

v_call	d_call	j_call	clone_size	cdr3_nt	cdr3_aa
TRBV27	TRBD2	TRBJ2-3	.	TGTGCCAGCAGTCCGGCGGGACTAGCGGGGCACACAGATACGCAGTATTTT	CASSPAGLAGHTDTQYF
TRBV11-2	TRBD1	TRBJ2-2	.	TGTGCCAGCAGCTTACCAGGGGGTTACACCGGGGAGCTGTTTTTT	CASSLPGGYTGELFF
TRBV21-1	.	TRBJ2-3	.	TGTGCCAGCAGCAAACTGCCTAGCGGGGGCACAGATACGCAGTATTTT	CASSKLPSGGTDTQYF
TRBV19	.	TRBJ1-4	.	TGTGCCAGTAGTCGTGCTTTGAATGAAAAACTGTTTTTT	CASSRALNEKLFF
TRBV7-8	TRBD2	TRBJ2-7	few	TGTGCCAGCAGCCCAGGCGATATGGGAGGGTCCTACGAGCAGTACTTC	CASSPGDMGGSYEQYF
TRBV30	.	TRBJ1-1	.	TGTGCCTGGTCTTTACCGCGAACTGAAGCTTTCTTT	CAWSLPRTEAFF
TRBV5-1	.	TRBJ2-5	.	TGCGCCAGCAGCTTTACAGGGTACCAAGAGACCCAGTACTTC	CASSFTGYQETQYF
TRBV6-5	.	TRBJ2-7	.	TGTGCCAGCAGTTACTCGATCTCCGGGGACTACGAGCAGTACTTC	CASSYSISGDYEQYF
TRBV4-2	TRBD2	TRBJ2-1	.	TGTGCCAGCAGCCAAGGTCTAGCGGTCTACAATGAGCAGTTCTTC	CASSQGLAVYNEQFF
TRBV5-1	TRBD1	TRBJ1-2	.	TGCGCCAGCAGCCGCGACTCAGGGGGCCTCAACTATGGCTACACCTTC	CASSRDSGGLNYGYTF
TRBV18	.	TRBJ1-1	few	TGTGCCAGCTCACCAATCCCCCAGGCGGACACTGAAGCTTTCTTT	CASSPIPQADTEAFF
TRBV6-5	.	TRBJ2-5	.	TGTGCCAGCAGTTACCCACGGACCAGTTCAGAGACCCAGTACTTC	CASSYPRTSSETQYF
TRBV18	.	TRBJ2-5	.	TGTGCCAGCTCACCGCGAGGGAAAGAGACCCAGTACTTC	CASSPRGKETQYF
TRBV5-1	.	TRBJ2-7	.	TGCGCCAGCAGCTTGGGAGGGGGGAACGAGCAGTACTTC	CASSLGGGNEQYF
TRBV18	.	TRBJ2-7	.	TGTGCCAGCTCACCACGGATAATGGCTACGTTCGGTGAGCAGTACTTC	CASSPRIMATFGEQYF